The rows below give T cell receptor beta chains drawn from one sample of a study of T cells in Graves' hyperthyroidism and ophthalmopathy. Each CDR3 protein is one row after TCRdb ran MiXCR on the multiplex PCR reads. The repertoire holds under 450,000 distinct CDR3 sequences, with approximately 15% as singletons. Sequencing was done on a sample of blood. These receptor sequences come from a woman younger than 35 with Graves' hyperthyroidism. The CDR3 runs from the conserved cysteine through the conserved F or W. D genes are given only for firm matches. Part of the rows lack a size; the others show once, few, many or a class for expanded clones.

j_call | v_call | d_call | clone_size | cdr3_aa | cdr3_nt
TRBJ1-2 | TRBV12-3/TRBV12-4 | TRBD1 | many | CASSLITGGSDGYTF | TGTGCCAGCAGTTTAATAACAGGGGGCTCGGATGGCTACACCTTC
TRBJ2-5 | TRBV11-2 | NA | many | CASRQGPEEETQYF | TGTGCCAGCAGGCAGGGGCCGGAAGAAGAGACCCAGTACTTC
TRBJ2-1 | TRBV6-1 | TRBD2 | many | CASRASGRGTRNEQFF | TGTGCCAGCAGAGCTAGCGGGAGGGGGACTAGGAATGAGCAGTTCTTC
TRBJ2-1 | TRBV3-1 | TRBD2 | many | CASSQDPAGVSYNEQFF | TGTGCCAGCAGCCAAGATCCCGCGGGGGTATCCTACAATGAGCAGTTCTTC
TRBJ1-2 | TRBV12-3/TRBV12-4 | NA | many | CASSSTGLPNYGYTF | TGTGCCAGCAGTTCCACAGGGCTACCTAACTATGGCTACACCTTC
TRBJ1-5 | TRBV7-9 | TRBD1 | many | CASSLGTGWPQHF | TGTGCCAGCAGCTTAGGGACAGGTTGGCCCCAGCATTTT
TRBJ1-1 | TRBV14 | NA | NA | CASSQWRQGTEAFF | TGTGCCAGCAGCCAATGGAGGCAGGGCACTGAAGCTTTCTTT
TRBJ2-7 | TRBV20-1 | NA | many | CSAWGAWPSYEQYF | TGCAGTGCTTGGGGAGCCTGGCCCTCCTACGAGCAGTACTTC
TRBJ1-5 | TRBV2 | NA | many | CASSEEAGIGQPQHF | TGTGCCAGCAGTGAAGAGGCAGGGATAGGTCAGCCCCAGCATTTT
TRBJ1-2 | TRBV27 | TRBD1 | many | CASSTGTGNNYGYTF | TGTGCCAGCAGTACCGGGACAGGGAACAACTATGGCTACACCTTC
TRBJ2-3 | TRBV7-3 | TRBD1 | NA | CASSPGQAGTDTQYF | TGTGCCAGCAGTCCCGGACAGGCTGGCACAGATACGCAGTATTTT
TRBJ2-1 | TRBV9 | TRBD2 | few | CASSVGSSGGNERFF | TGTGCCAGCAGCGTAGGATCTAGCGGGGGCAATGAGCGGTTCTTC
TRBJ2-7 | TRBV6-1 | TRBD2 | many | CASSGLLGTSGTDAYEQYF | TGTGCCAGCAGTGGCTTACTCGGGACTAGCGGGACCGACGCCTACGAGCAGTACTTC
TRBJ2-5 | TRBV11-2 | NA | many | CASSLGVLETQYF | TGTGCCAGCAGCTTAGGAGTTCTGGAGACCCAGTACTTC
TRBJ2-7 | TRBV7-2 | TRBD2 | many | CASSGGGLAGYEQYF | TGTGCCAGCAGCGGGGGGGGACTAGCGGGATACGAGCAGTACTTC
TRBJ1-4 | TRBV2 | NA | many | CASSPSGAEKLFF | TGTGCCAGCAGTCCATCAGGTGCTGAAAAACTGTTTTTT
TRBJ1-2 | TRBV11-3 | TRBD1 | many | CASEPGTGISNYGYTF | TGTGCCAGCGAGCCCGGGACAGGGATCTCTAACTATGGCTACACCTTC
TRBJ1-3 | TRBV5-1 | NA | few | CASSLEVTGRGNTIYF | TGCGCCAGCAGCTTGGAGGTTACAGGGAGAGGAAACACCATATATTTT
TRBJ1-6 | TRBV6-5 | NA | many | CASSYLGTASPLHF | TGTGCCAGCAGTTACCTCGGGACTGCTTCACCCCTCCACTTT
TRBJ1-6 | TRBV9 | NA | NA | CASSTSVGSYNSPLHF | TGTGCCAGCAGCACCAGCGTCGGCTCCTATAATTCACCCCTCCACTTT
TRBJ2-5 | TRBV7-2 | NA | NA | CASSSWREETQYF | TGTGCCAGCAGCTCCTGGAGGGAGGAGACCCAGTACTTC
TRBJ1-6 | TRBV6-1 | TRBD1 | few | CASKGADSPLHF | TGTGCCAGCAAGGGGGCGGATTCACCCCTCCACTTT
TRBJ2-3 | TRBV18 | NA | NA | CASSVPATDTQYF | TGTGCCAGCTCTGTTCCGGCGACAGATACGCAGTATTTT
TRBJ1-2 | TRBV20-1 | NA | many | CSARGRRDNYGYTF | TGCAGTGCTAGAGGGAGGCGGGATAACTATGGCTACACCTTC
TRBJ2-1 | TRBV24-1 | NA | few | CATGDSHNEQFF | TGTGCCACGGGGGACTCTCACAATGAGCAGTTCTTC
TRBJ2-2 | TRBV28 | NA | many | CASSSGAGDTGELFF | TGTGCCAGCAGTTCGGGGGCAGGGGACACCGGGGAGCTGTTTTTT
TRBJ2-5 | TRBV5-1 | NA | many | CASSPRPTSQETQYF | TGCGCCAGCAGCCCTAGACCGACAAGCCAAGAGACCCAGTACTTC
TRBJ1-2 | TRBV12-3/TRBV12-4 | NA | many | CASSLSARGDYGYTF | TGTGCCAGCAGTTTATCGGCCCGAGGGGACTATGGCTACACCTTC
TRBJ1-5 | TRBV2 | TRBD1 | many | CASSLGQVNRPQHF | TGTGCCAGCAGTTTAGGACAGGTGAACCGGCCCCAGCATTTT
TRBJ1-2 | TRBV9 | NA | NA | CASSVTSRVLTF | TGTGCCAGCAGCGTAACGAGCAGGGTCTTGACCTTC
TRBJ2-3 | TRBV6-4 | NA | many | CASSDGLETDTQYF | TGTGCCAGCAGTGATGGGCTAGAGACAGATACGCAGTATTTT
TRBJ1-4 | TRBV18 | NA | many | CASSPSSDRNEKLFF | TGTGCCAGCTCACCCTCGTCGGACAGAAATGAAAAACTGTTTTTT
TRBJ2-1 | TRBV20-1 | NA | few | CSARGRSFRADLYNEQFF | TGCAGTGCTAGAGGAAGGTCCTTTAGAGCGGACCTCTACAATGAGCAGTTCTTC
TRBJ2-4 | TRBV30 | TRBD2 | many | CAWSSPLAGGRAKNIQYF | TGTGCCTGGAGTTCTCCTCTCGCGGGAGGGCGGGCCAAAAACATTCAGTACTTC
TRBJ2-2 | TRBV20-1 | TRBD2 | few | CSAQTSGRPNTGELFF | TGCAGTGCCCAAACTAGCGGGAGGCCGAACACCGGGGAGCTGTTTTTT
TRBJ1-1 | TRBV6-9 | TRBD1 | few | CASSYPGQGSNTEAFF | TGTGCCAGCAGTTACCCGGGACAGGGGTCGAACACTGAAGCTTTCTTT
TRBJ2-5 | TRBV7-7 | NA | many | CASSLKGPFGETQYF | TGTGCTAGCAGCTTAAAGGGACCCTTCGGGGAGACCCAGTACTTC
TRBJ2-7 | TRBV29-1 | TRBD2 | few | CSVVLETSGSPYEQYF | TGCAGCGTTGTATTGGAGACTAGCGGGAGCCCGTACGAGCAGTACTTC
TRBJ1-1 | TRBV19 | NA | NA | CASSIGGRANTEAFF | TGTGCCAGTAGTATCGGGGGCAGGGCGAACACTGAAGCTTTCTTT
TRBJ2-7 | TRBV7-3 | NA | few | CASSPGGRTYEQYF | TGTGCCAGCAGCCCCGGGGGACGGACCTACGAGCAGTACTTC